The clone carrying this TCR beta chain was seen only once. Enrollees, about 18 to 89 years old, lived in about two dozen US areas. This specimen belongs to a study of blood T cell repertoires in COVID-19. At the level of the study: In each case, the material was cDNA or gDNA derived from T cells, B-cell-depleted T cells, or PBMCs.

The CDR3 contains 15 residues. In the original analysis: Cell counts per sample came from amplifying reference gene primers. The method was immunoSEQ multiplex PCR; TCRdb's version includes in-frame clones alone and lacks a portion of them. V and J calls and clone size are given by that table; D and trimming were obtained from the DNA. The sample has hundreds of thousands of clones; about nine tenths are singletons. The sequencing sample was made of PBMCs or T cells enriched from blood (not recorded which). The chain has TRBV7-5 and TRBJ2-3; no check of the table's D call, TRBD1, against the DNA was made. TRBV7-5 is flagged as a pseudogene. The clonotype comes from a man in his forties or fifties who had recovered from COVID-19. Here the CDR3 DNA reads TGTGTCAGAAGCTCAGCCCCAGGGGAGTTTAGTACGCAGTATTTT. Amino acids: CVRSSAPGEFSTQYF.